These T cell receptor beta chains were read from a single sample in a study of blood T cell repertoires in COVID-19. Assay: immunoSEQ multiplex PCR; the TCRdb copy retains only in-frame clones and omits some. The table records about 180,000 clones, roughly 85% of them present only once. The sample consisted of peripheral blood. Every receptor here comes from a man aged 55 to 69 with acute or convalescent COVID-19. Both conserved end residues are part of each CDR3. The D gene is left open where the match is weak. Part of the rows lack a size; the others show once, few, many or a class for expanded clones.

NA	NA	TRBV11-2	TRBJ2-7	TGTGCCAGCAGCTTAGATAGAACGGCGACTAGAATTTACGAGCAGTACTTC	CASSLDRTATRIYEQYF
NA	TRBD1	TRBV2	TRBJ2-1	TGTGCCAGCATGGGACAGGGGACGGGTGATGAGCAGTTCTTC	CASMGQGTGDEQFF
NA	NA	TRBV6-1	TRBJ1-1	TGTGCCAGCAGTGTCTCTGGCAGCAGGACTACTGAGACGACTGAAGCTTTCTTT	CASSVSGSRTTETTEAFF
few	TRBD2	TRBV6-2/TRBV6-3	TRBJ2-5	TGTGCCAGCAGTCCCCTTTTAGCGGGGGATGGGGGAGAGACCCAGTACTTC	CASSPLLAGDGGETQYF
once	NA	TRBV19	TRBJ2-2	TGTGCCAGTAGTCCCATTTGGGGGCAAAACACCGGGGAGCTGTTTTTT	CASSPIWGQNTGELFF
NA	NA	TRBV6-5	TRBJ2-7	TGTGCCAGCAGTCTAATCGGCTACGAGCAGTACTTC	CASSLIGYEQYF
once	NA	TRBV3-1/TRBV3-2	TRBJ1-3	TGTGCCAGCAGCCAAGAGCGGACAGATCGGAAAAACACCATATATTTT	CASSQERTDRKNTIYF
NA	TRBD1	TRBV19	TRBJ1-3	TGTGCCAGTAGTCGAGGACAGGGGGCGTCTGGAAACACCATATATTTT	CASSRGQGASGNTIYF
NA	TRBD2	TRBV27	TRBJ2-1	TGTGCCAGCAGTTTCCGCTGGGGAGCGGGAGGTATATACAATGAGCAGTTCTTC	CASSFRWGAGGIYNEQFF
once	NA	TRBV9	TRBJ2-1	TGTGCCAGCAGTGGGGTCGGGAGCTCCTACAATGAGCAGTTCTTC	CASSGVGSSYNEQFF
NA	TRBD1	TRBV3-1/TRBV3-2	TRBJ2-3	TGTGCCAGCAGCCCGGACAGGGGGCGAACAGATACGCAGTATTTT	CASSPDRGRTDTQYF
NA	NA	TRBV5-1	TRBJ2-3	TGCGCCAGCAGCTCGGGGACTAGCACAGATACGCAGTATTTT	CASSSGTSTDTQYF
once	TRBD2	TRBV27	TRBJ2-7	TGTGCCAGCAGTTCCTATTCTAGCGGGTCTCCCTACGAGCAGTACTTC	CASSSYSSGSPYEQYF
once	TRBD1	TRBV18	TRBJ2-6	TGTGCCAGCTCACTAAGACAGGGGAGCTCTGGGGCCAACGTCCTGACTTTC	CASSLRQGSSGANVLTF
NA	NA	TRBV6-2/TRBV6-3	TRBJ2-1	TGTGCCAGCAGTTACCCCAGGGGAACCTACAATGAGCAGTTCTTC	CASSYPRGTYNEQFF
NA	TRBD1	TRBV6-5	TRBJ2-5	TGTGCCAGCAGTTCCGGACAGGGGGGAGAGACCCAGTACTTC	CASSSGQGGETQYF
NA	NA	TRBV9	TRBJ2-1	TGTGCCAGCAGCGTAGTAGGTAGCGCCTACAATGAGCAGTTCTTC	CASSVVGSAYNEQFF
NA	NA	TRBV12-3/TRBV12-4	TRBJ1-2	TGTGCCAGCAGCCCAGAAGGGGCTTATGGCTACACCTTC	CASSPEGAYGYTF
NA	NA	TRBV5-1	TRBJ2-2	TGCGCCAGCAAATTAGCGGCGAACACCGGGGAGCTGTTTTTT	CASKLAANTGELFF
NA	NA	TRBV12-3/TRBV12-4	TRBJ2-3	TGTGCCAGCAGTAGCGCCCCAGATACGCAGTATTTT	CASSSAPDTQYF
NA	TRBD1	TRBV7-9	TRBJ2-2	TGTGCCAGCAGCCCCCCGGGACAGGGGGCCGGGGAGCTGTTTTTT	CASSPPGQGAGELFF
once	NA	TRBV3-1/TRBV3-2	TRBJ1-2	TGTGCCAGCAGCCAGGCGGGTTTTGGCGGCTACACCTTC	CASSQAGFGGYTF
NA	NA	TRBV5-1	TRBJ1-6	TGCGCCAGCAGCCTAGACAGGAATAATTCACCCCTCCACTTT	CASSLDRNNSPLHF
few	TRBD1	TRBV4-1	TRBJ1-3	TGCGCCAGCAGCCAGCCGGGACAGGGCCTTTCTTACTCTGGAAACACCATATATTTT	CASSQPGQGLSYSGNTIYF
NA	NA	TRBV7-8	TRBJ2-5	TGTGCCAGCAGCCTCGGAACAGGGATAGAGACCCAGTACTTC	CASSLGTGIETQYF
NA	TRBD1	TRBV7-8	TRBJ2-7	TGTGCCAGCAGCTTAGAGGGACAGGGCCCCTACGAGCAGTACTTC	CASSLEGQGPYEQYF
once	TRBD1	TRBV11-2	TRBJ2-7	TGTGCCAGCAGCTTAAGGCCGGACAGGGATTCGTACGAGCAGTACTTC	CASSLRPDRDSYEQYF
NA	NA	TRBV6-5	TRBJ1-2	TGTGCCAGCAGTCTACAGGGTCCCTACACCTTC	CASSLQGPYTF
once	NA	TRBV5-1	TRBJ1-6	TGCGCCAGCAGCCCACAGTTAAGCTCCTATAATTCACCCCTCCACTTT	CASSPQLSSYNSPLHF
NA	TRBD1	TRBV19	TRBJ2-7	TGTGCCAGTTCATCCCGGGACAGGGGTTCCTACGAGCAGTACTTC	CASSSRDRGSYEQYF
NA	TRBD1	TRBV6-4	TRBJ1-1	TGTGCCAGCAGTTGGGACAGCAAAAGCACTGAAGCTTTCTTT	CASSWDSKSTEAFF
once	TRBD1	TRBV11-2	TRBJ2-6	TGTGCCAGCAATCGGGGCGACAGGGCTGGGGCCAACGTCCTGACTTTC	CASNRGDRAGANVLTF
NA	TRBD2	TRBV14	TRBJ2-5	TGTGCCAGCAGCCAAGTAAGCGGGAAAGAGACCCAGTACTTC	CASSQVSGKETQYF
many	TRBD1	TRBV11-3	TRBJ2-7	TGTGCCAGCAGCCCAGGGCGGGGACAGGGATCCTACGAGCAGTACTTC	CASSPGRGQGSYEQYF
NA	TRBD1	TRBV25-1	TRBJ2-1	TGTGCCAGTGCAGGGGCAGGGGGCTGGAATGAGCAGTTCTTC	CASAGAGGWNEQFF
NA	NA	TRBV3-1/TRBV3-2	TRBJ2-3	TGTGCCAGCAGCCCTTCGGGGAGCAGCACAGATACGCAGTATTTT	CASSPSGSSTDTQYF
NA	TRBD1	TRBV15	TRBJ2-1	TGTGCCACCAGCAGGGGACAGGCCTATGAGCAGTTCTTC	CATSRGQAYEQFF
NA	NA	TRBV27	TRBJ2-3	TGTGCCAGCAGTTTAAAGGGACTTTTCACAGATACGCAGTATTTT	CASSLKGLFTDTQYF
NA	NA	TRBV6-5	TRBJ1-1	TGTGCCAGCATCTCACAGGGAGGGACTGAAGCTTTCTTT	CASISQGGTEAFF
once	NA	TRBV9	TRBJ1-1	TGTGCCAGCAGCGTTTCTCCGACAGGGAACACTGAAGCTTTCTTT	CASSVSPTGNTEAFF
NA	TRBD1	TRBV5-4	TRBJ1-1	TGTGCCAGCAGCTTACAGGGGGCGGACACTGAAGCTTTCTTT	CASSLQGADTEAFF
NA	TRBD2	TRBV7-2	TRBJ2-7	TGTGCCAGCAGCCCAAGGACTAGCGGGAGGGGCCACGAGCAGTACTTC	CASSPRTSGRGHEQYF